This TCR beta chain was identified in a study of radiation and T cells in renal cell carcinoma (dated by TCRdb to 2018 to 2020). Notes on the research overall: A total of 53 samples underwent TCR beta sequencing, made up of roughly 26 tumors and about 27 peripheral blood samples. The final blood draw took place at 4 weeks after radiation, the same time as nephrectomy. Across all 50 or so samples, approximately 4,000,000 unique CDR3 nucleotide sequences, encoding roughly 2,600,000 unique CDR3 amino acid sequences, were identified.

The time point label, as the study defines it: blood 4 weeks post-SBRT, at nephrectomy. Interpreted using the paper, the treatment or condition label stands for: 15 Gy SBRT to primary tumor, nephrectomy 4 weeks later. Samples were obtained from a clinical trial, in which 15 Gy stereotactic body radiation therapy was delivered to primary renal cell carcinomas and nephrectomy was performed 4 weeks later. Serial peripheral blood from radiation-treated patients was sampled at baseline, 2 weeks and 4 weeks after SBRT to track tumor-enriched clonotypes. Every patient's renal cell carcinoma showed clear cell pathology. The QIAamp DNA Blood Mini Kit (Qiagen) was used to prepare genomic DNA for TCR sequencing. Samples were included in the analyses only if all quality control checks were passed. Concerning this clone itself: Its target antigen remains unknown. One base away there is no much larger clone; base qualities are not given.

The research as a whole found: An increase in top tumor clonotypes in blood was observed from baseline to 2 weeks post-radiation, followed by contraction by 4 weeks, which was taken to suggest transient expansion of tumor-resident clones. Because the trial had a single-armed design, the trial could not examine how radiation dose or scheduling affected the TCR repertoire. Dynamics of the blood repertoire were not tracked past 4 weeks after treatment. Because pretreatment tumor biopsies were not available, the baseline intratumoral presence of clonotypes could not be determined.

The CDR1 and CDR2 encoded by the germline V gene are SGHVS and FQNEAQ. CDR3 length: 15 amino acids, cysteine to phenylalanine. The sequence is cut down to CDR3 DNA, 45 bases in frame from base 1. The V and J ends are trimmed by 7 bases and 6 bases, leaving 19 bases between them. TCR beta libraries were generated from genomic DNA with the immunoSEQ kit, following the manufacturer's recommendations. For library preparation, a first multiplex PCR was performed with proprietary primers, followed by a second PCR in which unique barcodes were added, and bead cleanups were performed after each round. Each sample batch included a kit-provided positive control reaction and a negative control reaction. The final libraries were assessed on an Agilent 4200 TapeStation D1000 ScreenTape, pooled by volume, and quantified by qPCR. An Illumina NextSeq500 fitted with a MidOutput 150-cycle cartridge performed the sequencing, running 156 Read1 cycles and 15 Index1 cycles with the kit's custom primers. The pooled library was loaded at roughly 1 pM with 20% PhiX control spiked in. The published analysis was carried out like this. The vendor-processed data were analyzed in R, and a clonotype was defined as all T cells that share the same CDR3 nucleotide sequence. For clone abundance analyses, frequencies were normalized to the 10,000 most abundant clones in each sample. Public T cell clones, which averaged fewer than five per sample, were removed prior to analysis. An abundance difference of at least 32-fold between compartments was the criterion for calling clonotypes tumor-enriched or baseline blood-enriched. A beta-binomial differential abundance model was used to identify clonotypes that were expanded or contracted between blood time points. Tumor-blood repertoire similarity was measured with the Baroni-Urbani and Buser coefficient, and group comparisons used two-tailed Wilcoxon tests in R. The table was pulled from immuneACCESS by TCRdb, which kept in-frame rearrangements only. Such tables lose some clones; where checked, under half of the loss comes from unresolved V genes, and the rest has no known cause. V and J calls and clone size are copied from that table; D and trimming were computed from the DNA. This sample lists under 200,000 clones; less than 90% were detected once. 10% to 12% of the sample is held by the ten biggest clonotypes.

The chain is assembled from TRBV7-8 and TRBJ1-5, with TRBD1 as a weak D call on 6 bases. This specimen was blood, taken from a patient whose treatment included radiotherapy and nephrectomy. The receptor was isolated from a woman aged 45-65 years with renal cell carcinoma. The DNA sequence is TGTGCCAGCACCCCCTCGGGACAACTTTTTCAGCCCCAGCATTTT. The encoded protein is CASTPSGQLFQPQHF.